These 9 T cell receptor beta chains were all obtained from the same sample, sequenced in a study of T cells after yellow fever vaccination (dated by TCRdb to between 2018 and 2020). Library creation used 5' RACE. Sequencer: Illumina HiSeq 2500. Starting from the raw public reads, TCRdb applied fastp trimming at Q25, assembled clones with MiXCR and retained in-frame beta chains. Rows with one shared CDR3 protein collapse into an entry with the most common genes and DNA. Recorded for this sample are roughly 180,000 distinct CDR3 sequences; about 6% of them occurred a single time. The ten largest clones represent 2.5% to 3.5% of the sample. Read against the paper, the sample's treatment or condition label means: live attenuated yellow fever vaccine strain. The sample consisted of CD4+ T cells sorted from PBMCs, taken on the day of the first yellow fever vaccination. These TCRs come from a man between 18 and 29 years old who received the YFV17D yellow fever vaccine.

This clonotype was counted at least ten times. The chain uses TRBV7-2 and TRBJ2-5; D may be TRBD2 (5 bases). With 5 bases removed from V and 3 bases from J, the gap between germline ends came to 16 bases. This CDR3 contains 15 residues. Germline V gene data show CDR1 as SGHTA and CDR2 as FQGNSA. CDR3 nucleotides: TGTGCCAGCAGCGGTCAGGACTTACCCAAAGAGACCCAGTACTTC. Its protein is CASSGQDLPKETQYF.

This clonotype came up many times. This sequence joins TRBV29-1 and TRBJ2-3; TRBD2 agrees at 11 bases. The junction had 8 bases not matched to a gene; V was cut back by 8 bases and J by 4 bases. Germline V gene data show CDR1 as SQVTM and CDR2 as ANQGSEA. CDR3 length equals 14 residues. CDR3 region: CSTRLAGFADTQYF. The CDR3 region has the DNA TGCAGCACCCGACTAGCGGGGTTTGCAGATACGCAGTATTTT.

This clonotype was seen at least ten times. This chain uses TRBV5-1 with TRBJ2-3; D gene ambiguous. Germline loops: CDR1 SGHRS, CDR2 YFSETQ. V was clipped by 3 bases and J by 4 bases, with 9 bases between them. This CDR3 is 13 amino acids long. The CDR3 nucleotides read TGCGCCAGCAGCTCTAGGCGCCCAGATACGCAGTATTTT. This gives the protein CASSSRRPDTQYF.

This clonotype has more than one count but fewer than ten. The J gene is TRBJ1-3, the V gene TRBV3-1; TRBD1 agrees at 7 bases. The CDR3 extends over 16 amino acids. In germline, CDR1 is LGHDT, CDR2 YNNKEL (reference sequence). Trimming removed 5 bases from V and 4 bases from J; junction bases left unmatched: 11. CDR3 DNA sequence: TGTGCCAGCAGCGCAAGCCTGACAGGGCCGGGAAACACCATATATTTT. Amino acid sequence: CASSASLTGPGNTIYF.

This clonotype was counted only a few times. This chain connects TRBV5-1 to TRBJ2-4; 9 nucleotides align to TRBD1. V shed 0 bases and J 8 bases; nucleotides not matched to a gene: 6. CDR1 is SGHRS, CDR2 YFSETQ, per germline. This CDR3 comprises 15 residues. CDR3 residues: CASSLEPTGGHIQYF. CDR3 bases: TGCGCCAGCAGCTTGGAACCGACAGGGGGGCACATTCAGTACTTC.

This clonotype was picked up a small number of times. The V gene is TRBV4-3, the J gene TRBJ1-1; no clear D. Germline loops: CDR1 LGHNA, CDR2 YSLEER. V shed 1 base and J shed 5 bases, with 14 bases lying between them. The length of the CDR3 is 15 residues. The CDR3 loop is CASSQVYPAETEAFF. The CDR3 bases are TGCGCCAGCAGCCAAGTATACCCTGCCGAAACTGAAGCTTTCTTT.

This chain links TRBV14 with TRBJ1-2, with D tentatively TRBD1 (6 bases). V lost 2 bases to trimming and J lost 8 bases, with 18 bases between them. Germline CDR1 reads SGHDN; CDR2 reads FVKESK. The length of the CDR3 is 15 residues. Here the CDR3 reads CASSQNGRGPKGYTF. The CDR3 region has the DNA TGTGCCAGCAGCCAAAATGGCAGGGGACCTAAGGGCTACACCTTC.

The rearrangement uses TRBV3-1 and TRBJ2-3; D possibly uses TRBD1 or TRBD2 (5 bases each). V gave up 3 bases and J gave up 4 bases, with 8 bases separating them. The CDR3 is 13 amino acids. The germline gives CDR1 LGHDT, CDR2 YNNKEL (reference sequence). CDR3 DNA sequence: TGTGCCAGCAGCCAGGGGGTTTCAGATACGCAGTATTTT. This codes for CASSQGVSDTQYF.

CDR3 in DNA: TGCAGTGCTAGAGATCGGCGCTCGAACACTGAAGCTTTCTTT. Residues: CSARDRRSNTEAFF. The chain is built from TRBV20-1 and TRBJ1-1, with D unresolved. Per the germline V gene, CDR1 is DFQATT and CDR2 is SNEGSKA (reference sequence). Trimming shortened V by 0 bases and J by 1 base, and 9 bases separated the two germline ends. There are 14 residues in the CDR3.